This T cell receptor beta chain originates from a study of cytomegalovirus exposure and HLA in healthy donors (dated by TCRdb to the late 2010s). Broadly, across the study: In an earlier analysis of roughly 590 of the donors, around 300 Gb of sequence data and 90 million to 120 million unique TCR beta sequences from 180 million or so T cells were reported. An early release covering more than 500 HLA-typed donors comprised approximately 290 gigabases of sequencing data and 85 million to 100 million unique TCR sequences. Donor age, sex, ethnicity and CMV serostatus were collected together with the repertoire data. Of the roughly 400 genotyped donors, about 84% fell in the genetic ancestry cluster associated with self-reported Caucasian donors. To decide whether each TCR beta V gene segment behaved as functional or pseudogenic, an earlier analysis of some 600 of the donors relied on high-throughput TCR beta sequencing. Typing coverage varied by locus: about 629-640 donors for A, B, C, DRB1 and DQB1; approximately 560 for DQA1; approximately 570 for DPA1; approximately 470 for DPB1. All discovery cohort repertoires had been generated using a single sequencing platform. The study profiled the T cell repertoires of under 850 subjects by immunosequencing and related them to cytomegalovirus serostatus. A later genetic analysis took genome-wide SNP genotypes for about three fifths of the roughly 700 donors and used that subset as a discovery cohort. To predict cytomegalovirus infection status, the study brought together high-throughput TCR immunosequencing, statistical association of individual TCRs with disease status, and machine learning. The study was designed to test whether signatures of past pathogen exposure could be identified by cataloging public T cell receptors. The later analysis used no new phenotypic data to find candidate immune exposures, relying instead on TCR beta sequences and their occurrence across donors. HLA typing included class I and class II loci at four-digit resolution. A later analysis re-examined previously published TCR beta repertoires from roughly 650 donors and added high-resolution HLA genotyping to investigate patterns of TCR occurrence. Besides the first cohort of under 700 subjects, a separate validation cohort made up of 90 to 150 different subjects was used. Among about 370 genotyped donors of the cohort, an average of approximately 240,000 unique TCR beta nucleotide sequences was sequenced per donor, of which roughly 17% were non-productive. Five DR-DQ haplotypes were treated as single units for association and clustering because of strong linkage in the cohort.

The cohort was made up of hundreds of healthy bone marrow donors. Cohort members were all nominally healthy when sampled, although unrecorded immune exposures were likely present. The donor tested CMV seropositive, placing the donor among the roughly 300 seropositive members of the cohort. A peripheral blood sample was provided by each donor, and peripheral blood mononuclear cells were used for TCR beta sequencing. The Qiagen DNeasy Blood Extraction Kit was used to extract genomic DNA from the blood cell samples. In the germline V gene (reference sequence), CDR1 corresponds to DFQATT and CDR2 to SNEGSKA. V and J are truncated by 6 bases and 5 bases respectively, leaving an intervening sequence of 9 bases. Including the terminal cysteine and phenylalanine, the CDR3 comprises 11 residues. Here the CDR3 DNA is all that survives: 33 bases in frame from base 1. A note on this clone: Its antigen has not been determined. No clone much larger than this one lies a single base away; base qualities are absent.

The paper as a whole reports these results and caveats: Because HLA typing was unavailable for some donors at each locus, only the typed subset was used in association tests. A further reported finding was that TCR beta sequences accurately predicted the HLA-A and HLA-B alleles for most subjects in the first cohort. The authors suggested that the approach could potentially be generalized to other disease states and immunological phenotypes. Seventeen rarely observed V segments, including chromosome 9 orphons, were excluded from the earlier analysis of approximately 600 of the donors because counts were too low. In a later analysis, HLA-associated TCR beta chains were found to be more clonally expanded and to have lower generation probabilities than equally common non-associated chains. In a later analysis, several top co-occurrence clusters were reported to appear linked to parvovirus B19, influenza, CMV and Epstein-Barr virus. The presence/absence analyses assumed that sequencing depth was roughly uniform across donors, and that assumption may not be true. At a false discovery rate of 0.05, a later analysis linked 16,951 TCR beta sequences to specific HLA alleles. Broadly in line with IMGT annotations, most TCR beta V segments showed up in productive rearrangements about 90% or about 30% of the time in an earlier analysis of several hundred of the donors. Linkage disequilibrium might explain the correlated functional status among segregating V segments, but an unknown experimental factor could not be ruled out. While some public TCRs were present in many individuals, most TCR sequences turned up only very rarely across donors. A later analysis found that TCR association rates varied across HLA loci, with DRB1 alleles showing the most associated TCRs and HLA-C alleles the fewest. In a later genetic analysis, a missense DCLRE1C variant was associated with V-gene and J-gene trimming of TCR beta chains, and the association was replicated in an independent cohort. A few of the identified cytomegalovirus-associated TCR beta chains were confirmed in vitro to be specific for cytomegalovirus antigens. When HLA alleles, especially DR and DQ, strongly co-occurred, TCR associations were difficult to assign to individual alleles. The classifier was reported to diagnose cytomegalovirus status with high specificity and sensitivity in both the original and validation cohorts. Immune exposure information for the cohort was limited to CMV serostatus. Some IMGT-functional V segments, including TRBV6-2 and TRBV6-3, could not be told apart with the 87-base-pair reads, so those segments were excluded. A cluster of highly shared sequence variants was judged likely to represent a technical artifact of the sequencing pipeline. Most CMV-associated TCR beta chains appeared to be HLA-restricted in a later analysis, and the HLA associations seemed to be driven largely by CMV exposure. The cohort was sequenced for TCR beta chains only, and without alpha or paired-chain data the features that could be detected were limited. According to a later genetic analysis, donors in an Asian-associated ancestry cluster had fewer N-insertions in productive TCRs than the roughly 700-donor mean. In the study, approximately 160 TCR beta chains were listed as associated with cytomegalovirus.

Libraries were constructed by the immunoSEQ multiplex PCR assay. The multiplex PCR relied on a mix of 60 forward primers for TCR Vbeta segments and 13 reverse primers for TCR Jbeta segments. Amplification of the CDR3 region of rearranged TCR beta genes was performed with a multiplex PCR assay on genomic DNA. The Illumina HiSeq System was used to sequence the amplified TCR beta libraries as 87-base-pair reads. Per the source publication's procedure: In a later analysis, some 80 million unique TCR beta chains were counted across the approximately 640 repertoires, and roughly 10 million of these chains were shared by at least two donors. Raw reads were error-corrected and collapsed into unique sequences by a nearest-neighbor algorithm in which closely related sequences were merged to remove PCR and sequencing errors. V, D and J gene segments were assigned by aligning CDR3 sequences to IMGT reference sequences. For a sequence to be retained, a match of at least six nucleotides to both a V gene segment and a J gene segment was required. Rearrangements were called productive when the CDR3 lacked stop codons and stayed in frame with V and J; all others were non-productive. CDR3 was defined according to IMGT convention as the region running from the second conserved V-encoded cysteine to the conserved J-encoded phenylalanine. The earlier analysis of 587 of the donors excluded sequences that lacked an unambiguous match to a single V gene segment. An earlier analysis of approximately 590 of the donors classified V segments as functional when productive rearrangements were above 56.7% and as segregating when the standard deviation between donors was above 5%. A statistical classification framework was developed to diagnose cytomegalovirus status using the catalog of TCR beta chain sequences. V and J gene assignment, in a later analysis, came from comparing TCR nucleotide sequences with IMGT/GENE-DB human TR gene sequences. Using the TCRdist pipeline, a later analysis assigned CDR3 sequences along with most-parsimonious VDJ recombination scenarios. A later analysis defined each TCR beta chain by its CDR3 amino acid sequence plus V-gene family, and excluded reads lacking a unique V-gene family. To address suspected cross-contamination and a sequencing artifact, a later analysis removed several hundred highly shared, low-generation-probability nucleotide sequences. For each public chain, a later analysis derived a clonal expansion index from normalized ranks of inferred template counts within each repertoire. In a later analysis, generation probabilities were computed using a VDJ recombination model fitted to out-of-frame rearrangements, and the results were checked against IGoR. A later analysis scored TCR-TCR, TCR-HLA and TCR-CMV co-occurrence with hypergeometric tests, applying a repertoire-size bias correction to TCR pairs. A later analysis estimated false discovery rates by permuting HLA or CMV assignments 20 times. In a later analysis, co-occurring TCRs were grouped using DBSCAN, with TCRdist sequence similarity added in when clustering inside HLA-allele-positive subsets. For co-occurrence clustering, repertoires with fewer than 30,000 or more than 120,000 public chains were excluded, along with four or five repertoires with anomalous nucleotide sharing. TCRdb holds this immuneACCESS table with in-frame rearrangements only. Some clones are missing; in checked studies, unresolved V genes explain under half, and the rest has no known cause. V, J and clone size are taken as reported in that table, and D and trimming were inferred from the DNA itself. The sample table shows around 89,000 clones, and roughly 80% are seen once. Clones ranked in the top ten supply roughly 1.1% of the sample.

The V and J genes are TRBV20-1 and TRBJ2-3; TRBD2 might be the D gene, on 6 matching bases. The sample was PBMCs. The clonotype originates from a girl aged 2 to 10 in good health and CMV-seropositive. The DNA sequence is TGCAGTGCCCTCGGGGGAGATACGCAGTATTTT. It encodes CSALGGDTQYF.